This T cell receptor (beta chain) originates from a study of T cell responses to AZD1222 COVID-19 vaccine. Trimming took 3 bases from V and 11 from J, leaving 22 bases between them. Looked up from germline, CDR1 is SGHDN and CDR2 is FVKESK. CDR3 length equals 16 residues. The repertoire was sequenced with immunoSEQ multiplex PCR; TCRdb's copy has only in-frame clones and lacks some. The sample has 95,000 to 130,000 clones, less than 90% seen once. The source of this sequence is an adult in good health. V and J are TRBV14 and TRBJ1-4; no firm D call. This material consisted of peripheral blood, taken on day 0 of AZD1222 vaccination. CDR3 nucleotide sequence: TGTGCCAGCAGCCAGAGTGACATCAGTAGTCAGCGGAAACTGTTTTTT. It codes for CASSQSDISSQRKLFF. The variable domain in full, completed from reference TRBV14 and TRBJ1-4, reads EAGVTQFPSHSVIEKGQTVTLRCDPISGHDNLYWYRRVMGKEIKFLLHFVKESKQDESGMPNNRFLAERTGGTYSTLKVQPAELEDSGVYFCASSQSDISSQRKLFFGSGTQLSVL.